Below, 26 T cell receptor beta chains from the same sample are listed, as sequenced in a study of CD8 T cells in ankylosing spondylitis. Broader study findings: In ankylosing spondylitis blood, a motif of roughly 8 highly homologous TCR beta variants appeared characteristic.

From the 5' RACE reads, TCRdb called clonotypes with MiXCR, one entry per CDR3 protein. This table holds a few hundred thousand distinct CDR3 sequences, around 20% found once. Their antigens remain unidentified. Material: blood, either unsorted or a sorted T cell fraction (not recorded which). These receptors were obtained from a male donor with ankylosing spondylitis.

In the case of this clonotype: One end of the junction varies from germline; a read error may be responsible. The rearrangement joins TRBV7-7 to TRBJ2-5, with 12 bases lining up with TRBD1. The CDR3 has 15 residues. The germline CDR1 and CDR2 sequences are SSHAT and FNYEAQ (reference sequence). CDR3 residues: CASSPGTGGLETQYF. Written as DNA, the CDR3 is TGTGCTAGCAGCCCCGGGACAGGGGGCTTGGAGACCCAGTACTTC.

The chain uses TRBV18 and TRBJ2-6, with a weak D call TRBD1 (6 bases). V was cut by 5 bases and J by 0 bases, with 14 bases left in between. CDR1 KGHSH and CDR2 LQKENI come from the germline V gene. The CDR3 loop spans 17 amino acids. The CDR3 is CASSSRGRSSGANVLTF. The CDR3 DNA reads TGTGCCAGCTCATCCAGGGGCCGTAGCTCTGGGGCCAACGTCCTGACTTTC.

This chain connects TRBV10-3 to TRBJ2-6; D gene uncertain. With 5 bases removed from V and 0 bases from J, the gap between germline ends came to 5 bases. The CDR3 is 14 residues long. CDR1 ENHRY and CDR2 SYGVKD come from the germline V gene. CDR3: CAISTSSGANVLTF. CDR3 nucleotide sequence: TGTGCCATCAGTACTTCCTCTGGGGCCAACGTCCTGACTTTC.

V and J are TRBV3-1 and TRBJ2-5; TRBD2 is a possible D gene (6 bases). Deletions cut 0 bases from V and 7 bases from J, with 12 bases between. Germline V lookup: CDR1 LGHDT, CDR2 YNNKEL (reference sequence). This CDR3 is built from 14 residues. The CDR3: CASSQDSGVGTQYF. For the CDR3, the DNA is TGTGCCAGCAGCCAAGATTCGGGGGTGGGGACCCAGTACTTC.

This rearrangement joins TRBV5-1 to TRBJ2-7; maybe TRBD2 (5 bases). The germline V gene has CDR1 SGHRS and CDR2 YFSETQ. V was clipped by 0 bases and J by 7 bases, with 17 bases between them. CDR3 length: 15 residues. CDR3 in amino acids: CASSLAVGGGREQYF. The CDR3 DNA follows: TGCGCCAGCAGCTTGGCCGTCGGAGGAGGTCGGGAGCAGTACTTC.

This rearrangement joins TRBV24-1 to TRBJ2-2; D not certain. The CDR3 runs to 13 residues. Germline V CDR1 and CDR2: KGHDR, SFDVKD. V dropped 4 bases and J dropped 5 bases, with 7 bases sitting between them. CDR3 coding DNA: TGTGCCACCAGTGAGAAGGGAACCGGGGAGCTGTTTTTT. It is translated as CATSEKGTGELFF.

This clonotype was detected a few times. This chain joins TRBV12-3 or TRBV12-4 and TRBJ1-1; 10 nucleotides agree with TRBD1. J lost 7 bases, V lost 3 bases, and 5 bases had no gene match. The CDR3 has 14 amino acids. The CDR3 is CASSFSGQGFEAFF. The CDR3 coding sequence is TGTGCCAGCAGTTTCTCGGGACAGGGGTTTGAAGCTTTCTTT.

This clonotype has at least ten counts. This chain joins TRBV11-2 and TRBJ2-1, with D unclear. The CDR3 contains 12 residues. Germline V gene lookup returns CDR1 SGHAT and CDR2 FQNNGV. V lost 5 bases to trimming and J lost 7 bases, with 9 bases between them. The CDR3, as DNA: TGTGCCAGCAGCGGCCCCGGGAATGAGCAGTTCTTC. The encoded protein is CASSGPGNEQFF.

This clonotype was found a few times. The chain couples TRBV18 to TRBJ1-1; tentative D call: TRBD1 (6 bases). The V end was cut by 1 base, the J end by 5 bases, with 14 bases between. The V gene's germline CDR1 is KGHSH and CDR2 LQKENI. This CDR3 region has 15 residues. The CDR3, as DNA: TGTGCCAGCTCACCACGGCCAGGGGAAGGGACTGAAGCTTTCTTT. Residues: CASSPRPGEGTEAFF.

This chain's CDR3 is CASSPHLQETQYF. The CDR3, as DNA: TGCGCCAGCAGCCCCCATCTGCAAGAGACCCAGTACTTC. The chain carries TRBV5-1 and TRBJ2-5; the D is unclear. This CDR3 region has 13 residues. The V gene lost 4 bases and the J gene lost 2 bases, with 9 bases spanning the gap. Looked up from germline, CDR1 is SGHRS and CDR2 is YFSETQ. Combining the CDR3 with reference TRBV5-1 and TRBJ2-5 gives the whole variable domain KAGVTQTPRYLIKTRGQQVTLSCSPISGHRSVSWYQQTPGQGLQFLFEYFSETQRNKGNFPGRFSGRQFSNSRSEMNVSTLELGDSALYLCASSPHLQETQYFGPGTRLLVL.

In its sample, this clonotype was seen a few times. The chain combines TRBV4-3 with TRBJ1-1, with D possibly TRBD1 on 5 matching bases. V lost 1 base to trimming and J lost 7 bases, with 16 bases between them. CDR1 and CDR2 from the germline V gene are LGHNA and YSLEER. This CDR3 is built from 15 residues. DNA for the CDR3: TGCGCCAGCAGCCAAGGGGGGAGGCAGGGCGGTGAAGCTTTCTTT. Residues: CASSQGGRQGGEAFF.

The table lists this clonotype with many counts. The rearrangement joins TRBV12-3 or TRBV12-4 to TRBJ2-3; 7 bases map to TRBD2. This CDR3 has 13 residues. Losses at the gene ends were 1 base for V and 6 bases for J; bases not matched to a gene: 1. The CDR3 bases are TGTGCCAGCAGTTTAGGCGGGAGCGATACGCAGTATTTT. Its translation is CASSLGGSDTQYF.

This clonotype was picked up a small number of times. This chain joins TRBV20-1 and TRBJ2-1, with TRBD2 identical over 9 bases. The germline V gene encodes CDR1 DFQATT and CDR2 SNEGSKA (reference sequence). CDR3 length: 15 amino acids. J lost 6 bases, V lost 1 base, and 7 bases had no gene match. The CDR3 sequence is CSARVSLAGLNEQFF. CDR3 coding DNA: TGCAGTGCTAGAGTATCCCTAGCGGGACTCAATGAGCAGTTCTTC.

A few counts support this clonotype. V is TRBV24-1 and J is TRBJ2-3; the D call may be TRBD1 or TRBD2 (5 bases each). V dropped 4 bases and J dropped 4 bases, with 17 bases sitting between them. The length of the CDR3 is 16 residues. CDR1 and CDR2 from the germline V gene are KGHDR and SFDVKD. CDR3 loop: CATSDPGPDGPDTQYF. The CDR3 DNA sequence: TGTGCCACCAGTGACCCGGGACCGGACGGGCCAGATACGCAGTATTTT.

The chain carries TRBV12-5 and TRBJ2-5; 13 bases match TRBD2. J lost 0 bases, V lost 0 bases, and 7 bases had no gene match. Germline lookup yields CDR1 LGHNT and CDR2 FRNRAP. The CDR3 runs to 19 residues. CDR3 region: CASGLVGTSGNRYQETQYF. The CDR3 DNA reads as TGTGCTAGTGGTTTGGTAGGGACTAGCGGGAACCGGTACCAAGAGACCCAGTACTTC. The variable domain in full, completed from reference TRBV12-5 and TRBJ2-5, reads DARVTQTPRHKVTEMGQEVTMRCQPILGHNTVFWYRQTMMQGLELLAYFRNRAPLDDSGMPKDRFSAEMPDATLATLKIQPSEPRDSAVYFCASGLVGTSGNRYQETQYFGPGTRLLVL.

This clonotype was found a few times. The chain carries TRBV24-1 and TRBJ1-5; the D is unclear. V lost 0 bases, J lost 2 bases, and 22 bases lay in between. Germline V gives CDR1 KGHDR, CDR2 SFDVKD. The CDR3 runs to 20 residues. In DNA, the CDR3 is TGTGCCACCAGTGATTTGCCCTTAGACTATTATCCAAAGGGCAATCAGCCCCAGCATTTT. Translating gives CATSDLPLDYYPKGNQPQHF.

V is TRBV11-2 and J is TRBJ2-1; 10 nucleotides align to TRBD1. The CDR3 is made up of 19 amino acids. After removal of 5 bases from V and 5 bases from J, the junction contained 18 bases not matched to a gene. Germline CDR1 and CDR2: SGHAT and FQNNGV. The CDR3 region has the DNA TGTGCCAGCAGCCTGACCCGACGGACAGGGGGTTCCAAGAACAATGAGCAGTTCTTC. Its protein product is CASSLTRRTGGSKNNEQFF.

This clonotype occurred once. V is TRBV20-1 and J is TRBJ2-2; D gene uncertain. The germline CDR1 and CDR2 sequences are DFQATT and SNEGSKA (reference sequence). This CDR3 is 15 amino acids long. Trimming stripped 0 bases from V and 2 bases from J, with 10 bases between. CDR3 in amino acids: CSARDRLPNTGELFF. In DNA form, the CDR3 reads TGCAGTGCTAGAGATCGGCTCCCAAACACCGGGGAGCTGTTTTTT.

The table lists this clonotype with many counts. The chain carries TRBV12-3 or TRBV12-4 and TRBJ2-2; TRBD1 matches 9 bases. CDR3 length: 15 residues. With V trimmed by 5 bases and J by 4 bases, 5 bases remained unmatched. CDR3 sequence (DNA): TGTGCCAGCAGTCGGACAGGGGTTAGCACCGGGGAGCTGTTTTTT. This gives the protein CASSRTGVSTGELFF.

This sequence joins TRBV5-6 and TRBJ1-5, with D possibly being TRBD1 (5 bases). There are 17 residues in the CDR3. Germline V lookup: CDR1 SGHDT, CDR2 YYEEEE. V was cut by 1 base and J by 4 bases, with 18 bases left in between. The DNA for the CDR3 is TGTGCCAGCAGCTTGTTTGGTTCGGCAGGGTTTAATCAGCCCCAGCATTTT. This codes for CASSLFGSAGFNQPQHF.

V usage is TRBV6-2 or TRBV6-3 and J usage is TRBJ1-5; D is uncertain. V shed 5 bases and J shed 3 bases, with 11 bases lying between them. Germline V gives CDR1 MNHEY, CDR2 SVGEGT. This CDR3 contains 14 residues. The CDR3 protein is CASSRSKYNQPQHF. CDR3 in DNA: TGTGCCAGCAGTAGGTCCAAGTACAATCAGCCCCAGCATTTT.

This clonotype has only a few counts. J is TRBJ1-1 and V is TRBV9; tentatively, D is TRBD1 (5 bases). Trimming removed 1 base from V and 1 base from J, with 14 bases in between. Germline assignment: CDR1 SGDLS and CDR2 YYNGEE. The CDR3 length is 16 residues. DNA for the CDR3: TGTGCCAGCAGCGTACGTCCCGGGACCGAGAACACTGAAGCTTTCTTT. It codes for CASSVRPGTENTEAFF.

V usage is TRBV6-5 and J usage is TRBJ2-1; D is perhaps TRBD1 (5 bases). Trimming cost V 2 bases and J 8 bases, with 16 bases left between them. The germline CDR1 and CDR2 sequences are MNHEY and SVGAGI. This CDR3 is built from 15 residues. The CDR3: CASSYVRALIHEQFF. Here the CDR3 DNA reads TGTGCCAGCAGTTACGTCAGGGCCCTCATCCATGAGCAGTTCTTC.

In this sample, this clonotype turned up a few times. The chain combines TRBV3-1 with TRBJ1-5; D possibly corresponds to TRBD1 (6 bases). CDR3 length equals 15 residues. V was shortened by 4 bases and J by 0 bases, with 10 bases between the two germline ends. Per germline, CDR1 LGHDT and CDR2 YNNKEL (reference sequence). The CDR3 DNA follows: TGTGCCAGCAGCCTAGGGACACTTAGCAATCAGCCCCAGCATTTT. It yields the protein CASSLGTLSNQPQHF. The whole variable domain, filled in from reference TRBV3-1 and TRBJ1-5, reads DTAVSQTPKYLVTQMGNDKSIKCEQNLGHDTMYWYKQDSKKFLKIMFSYNNKELIINETVPNRFSPKSPDKAHLNLHINSLELGDSAVYFCASSLGTLSNQPQHFGDGTRLSIL.

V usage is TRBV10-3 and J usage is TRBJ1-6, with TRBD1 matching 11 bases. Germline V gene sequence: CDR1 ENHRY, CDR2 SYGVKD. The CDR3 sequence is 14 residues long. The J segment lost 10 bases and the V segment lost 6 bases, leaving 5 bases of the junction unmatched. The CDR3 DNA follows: TGTGCCATCAGCCTGGGACAGGGGGACTCACCCCTCCACTTT. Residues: CAISLGQGDSPLHF.

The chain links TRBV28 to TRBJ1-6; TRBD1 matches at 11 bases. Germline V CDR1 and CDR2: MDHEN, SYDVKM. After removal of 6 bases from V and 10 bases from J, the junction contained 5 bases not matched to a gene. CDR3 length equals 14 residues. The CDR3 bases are TGTGCCAGCAGGTGGGGACAGGGGGGCTCACCCCTCCACTTT. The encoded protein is CASRWGQGGSPLHF.